Listed below are T cell receptor beta chains from one sample, sequenced in a study of blood T cell repertoires in COVID-19. Generated by immunoSEQ multiplex PCR, the TCRdb table keeps only in-frame clones and is missing some. This table holds 250,000 to 300,000 clones, 88% found once. Sequences were obtained from peripheral blood. These receptors originate from a woman aged 25-40 years with COVID-19, enrolled during active disease. Both conserved end residues are part of each CDR3. The D gene is left open where the match is weak. Only some rows state a clone size, as once, few, many or a class for expanded clones.

j_call	cdr3_length	clone_size	d_call	v_call	cdr3_aa	cdr3_nt
TRBJ1-5	13	-	-	TRBV30	CAWSSDRDQPQHF	TGTGCCTGGAGTTCGGACAGAGATCAGCCCCAGCATTTT
TRBJ2-7	14	-	TRBD1	TRBV10-2	CASRPGTGSSEQYF	TGCGCCAGCAGACCAGGGACAGGGAGCAGCGAGCAGTACTTC
TRBJ2-1	16	-	TRBD2	TRBV3-1/TRBV3-2	CASSLPLLAAYNEQFF	TGTGCCAGCAGCCTCCCCCTACTAGCGGCATACAATGAGCAGTTCTTC
TRBJ2-6	17	-	-	TRBV24-1	CATSVLPTRAGANVLTF	TGTGCCACCAGTGTCCTCCCGACCAGGGCTGGGGCCAACGTCCTGACTTTC
TRBJ1-3	15	-	-	TRBV7-9	CASSLTTGSGNTIYF	TGTGCCAGCAGCTTAACTACAGGGTCTGGAAACACCATATATTTT
TRBJ1-1	13	-	TRBD1	TRBV5-1	CASQGAFNTEAFF	TGCGCCAGCCAGGGGGCTTTCAACACTGAAGCTTTCTTT
TRBJ1-1	15	once	-	TRBV27	CASSYREGEITEAFF	TGTGCCAGCAGTTACAGGGAGGGAGAGATCACTGAAGCTTTCTTT
TRBJ1-5	17	-	-	TRBV19	CASSILSRDTSNQPQHF	TGTGCCAGTAGTATATTAAGCAGGGACACTAGCAATCAGCCCCAGCATTTT
TRBJ2-3	13	-	-	TRBV24-1	CATSDWSADTQYF	TGTGCCACCAGTGATTGGAGTGCAGATACGCAGTATTTT
TRBJ2-3	16	-	-	TRBV24-1	CATSDGGLRASDTQYF	TGTGCCACCAGTGATGGGGGCCTAAGGGCGTCAGATACGCAGTATTTT
TRBJ2-5	14	-	-	TRBV10-2	CASSDGGPRETQYF	TGCGCCAGCAGTGATGGCGGGCCCCGAGAGACCCAGTACTTC
TRBJ2-3	13	-	TRBD2	TRBV29-1	CSVEVAGVDTQYF	TGCAGCGTTGAAGTTGCGGGAGTAGATACGCAGTATTTT
TRBJ2-3	15	few	-	TRBV4-3	CASSQGWQYTDTQYF	TGCGCCAGCAGCCAAGGGTGGCAATACACAGATACGCAGTATTTT
TRBJ1-5	15	once	-	TRBV19	CASSIAPYGYQPQHF	TGTGCCAGTAGTATTGCCCCATACGGTTACCAGCCCCAGCATTTT
TRBJ2-6	16	-	-	TRBV28	CASSLSGLSGANVLTF	TGTGCCAGCAGTTTAAGTGGCCTCTCTGGGGCCAACGTCCTGACTTTC
TRBJ1-2	13	-	-	TRBV6-6	CASSYNSNYGYTF	TGTGCCAGCAGTTACAACAGTAACTATGGCTACACCTTC
TRBJ2-4	16	-	-	TRBV5-1	CASSLATNQAKNIQYF	TGCGCCAGCAGCTTGGCCACTAACCAAGCCAAAAACATTCAGTACTTC